The clone carrying this T cell receptor (beta chain) was seen a handful of times. Germline CDR1 is MNHEY and CDR2 is SMNVEV (reference sequence). The CDR3 totals 16 residues. Trimming pared 1 base from V and 4 bases from J, leaving 16 bases between. Assay: immunoSEQ multiplex PCR; the TCRdb copy retains only in-frame clones and omits some. The table includes about 180,000 clones, about 79% detected once. The entry originates in a study of blood T cell repertoires in COVID-19. Turning to the study itself: Samples of COVID-19 (acute and convalescent) were obtained from the United States, Italy and Spain. T cells, B-cell-depleted T cells, or PBMCs supplied cDNA or gDNA.

The sequenced sample was peripheral blood. The gene calls are TRBV27 and TRBJ1-2, with D tentatively TRBD1 (5 bases). This TCR derives from a woman in her sixties or seventies with acute or convalescent COVID-19. DNA of the CDR3: TGTGCCAGCAGTTTATTTGGGGGAGGTCGTACCTATGGCTACACCTTC. Translation gives CASSLFGGGRTYGYTF.